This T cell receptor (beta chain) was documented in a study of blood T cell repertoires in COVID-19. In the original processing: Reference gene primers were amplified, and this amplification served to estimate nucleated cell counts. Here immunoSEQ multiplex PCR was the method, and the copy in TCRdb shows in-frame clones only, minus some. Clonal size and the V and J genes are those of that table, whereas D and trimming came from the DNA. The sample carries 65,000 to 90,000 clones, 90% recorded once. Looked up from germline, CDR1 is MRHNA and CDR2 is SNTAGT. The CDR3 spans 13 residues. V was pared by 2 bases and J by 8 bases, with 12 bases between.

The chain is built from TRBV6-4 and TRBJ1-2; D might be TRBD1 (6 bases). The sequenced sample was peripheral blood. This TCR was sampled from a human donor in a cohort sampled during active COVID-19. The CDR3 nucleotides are TGTGCCAGCAGTGACGAGGCAGGGGAAGGCTACACCTTC. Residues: CASSDEAGEGYTF.